This is a list of T cell receptor beta chains from one sample in a study of Ad26.COV2.S vaccination and SARS-CoV-2 variants. Clones were sequenced by immunoSEQ multiplex PCR, and TCRdb holds only the in-frame ones, with some missing. The sample carries approximately 450,000 clones, 75% to 95% recorded once. Sequencing was performed on peripheral blood, taken in a trial of Ad26.COV2.S vaccine versus placebo. All receptors come from a person between 18 and 59 years old who received the Ad26.COV2.S COVID-19 vaccine or a placebo. Both conserved end residues are part of each CDR3. Each record gives: D gene, J gene, V gene, clone size, CDR3 DNA, CDR3 protein. A D gene is named only where the DNA matches it firmly. The size entry is marked missing in some rows and otherwise reads once, few, many or a size class.

D gene: TRBD1; J gene: TRBJ1-5; V gene: TRBV6-6; clone size: -; CDR3 DNA: TGTGCCAGCAGAAGGGGGCTGGGTCAGCCCCAGCATTTT; CDR3 protein: CASRRGLGQPQHF
D gene: TRBD1; J gene: TRBJ1-4; V gene: TRBV13; clone size: -; CDR3 DNA: TGTGCCAGCAGCCCCCGGGACAGGAATGAAAAACTGTTTTTT; CDR3 protein: CASSPRDRNEKLFF
D gene: TRBD2; J gene: TRBJ2-7; V gene: TRBV27; clone size: once; CDR3 DNA: TGTGCCAGCAGTTTTCTAGCGGTCTCCTACGAGCAGTACTTC; CDR3 protein: CASSFLAVSYEQYF
D gene: -; J gene: TRBJ1-2; V gene: TRBV6-6; clone size: -; CDR3 DNA: TGTGCCAGCAGTTACCTAGGACTGCTTGGATATGGCTACACCTTC; CDR3 protein: CASSYLGLLGYGYTF
D gene: -; J gene: TRBJ2-7; V gene: TRBV4-1; clone size: -; CDR3 DNA: TGCGCCAGCAGCCAAGAAGGCACGGGAGTCTCCTACGAGCAGTACTTC; CDR3 protein: CASSQEGTGVSYEQYF
D gene: -; J gene: TRBJ1-2; V gene: TRBV28; clone size: -; CDR3 DNA: TGTGCCAGCAGTTTCGGGGGGCCAGGCTACACCTTC; CDR3 protein: CASSFGGPGYTF
D gene: -; J gene: TRBJ2-7; V gene: TRBV7-9; clone size: once; CDR3 DNA: TGTGCCAGCAGCTTAAATGCGGTACACGAGCAGTACTTC; CDR3 protein: CASSLNAVHEQYF
D gene: -; J gene: TRBJ2-2; V gene: TRBV18; clone size: -; CDR3 DNA: TGTGCCAGCTCTCGGATCGGCCCGAAAATAAGACGGGACACCGGGGAGCTGTTTTTT; CDR3 protein: CASSRIGPKIRRDTGELFF
D gene: -; J gene: TRBJ2-7; V gene: TRBV19; clone size: -; CDR3 DNA: TGTGCCAGTAGTACAAACTACGAGCAGTACTTC; CDR3 protein: CASSTNYEQYF
D gene: TRBD1; J gene: TRBJ1-1; V gene: TRBV19; clone size: -; CDR3 DNA: TGTGCCAGTAGTATCGGGTGGGACAGGGATACTGAAGCTTTCTTT; CDR3 protein: CASSIGWDRDTEAFF
D gene: TRBD1; J gene: TRBJ2-7; V gene: TRBV6-5; clone size: -; CDR3 DNA: TGTGCCAGCAGGAATCAAGGGGGCAGAGCCTACGAGCAGTACTTC; CDR3 protein: CASRNQGGRAYEQYF
D gene: TRBD2; J gene: TRBJ2-7; V gene: TRBV7-6; clone size: -; CDR3 DNA: TGTGCCAGCAGCTTAGGAGCGGGAGAAAACTCCTACGAGCAGTACTTC; CDR3 protein: CASSLGAGENSYEQYF
D gene: -; J gene: TRBJ2-5; V gene: TRBV6-5; clone size: -; CDR3 DNA: TGTGCCAGCGAGGAGGCGGAGACCCAGTACTTC; CDR3 protein: CASEEAETQYF
D gene: TRBD1; J gene: TRBJ1-5; V gene: TRBV24-1; clone size: -; CDR3 DNA: TGTGCCACCAGTGGGACAGGGTCCTTTAATCAGCCCCAGCATTTT; CDR3 protein: CATSGTGSFNQPQHF
D gene: TRBD2; J gene: TRBJ2-7; V gene: TRBV7-6; clone size: -; CDR3 DNA: TGTGCCAGCAGCTTAGAGGCTAGCGGGAGGGCCTTCGACGAGCAGTACTTC; CDR3 protein: CASSLEASGRAFDEQYF
D gene: -; J gene: TRBJ1-1; V gene: TRBV4-1; clone size: -; CDR3 DNA: TGCGCCAGCAGCCTGGGTGGGGGAATGAACACTGAAGCTTTCTTT; CDR3 protein: CASSLGGGMNTEAFF
D gene: -; J gene: TRBJ2-5; V gene: TRBV27; clone size: -; CDR3 DNA: TGTGCCAGCAGTTTTGGCCCACAAGAGACCCAGTACTTC; CDR3 protein: CASSFGPQETQYF
D gene: -; J gene: TRBJ1-5; V gene: TRBV27; clone size: -; CDR3 DNA: TGTGCCAGCAGTACCGCGGAAAACCCCAATCAGCCCCAGCATTTT; CDR3 protein: CASSTAENPNQPQHF
D gene: -; J gene: TRBJ1-1; V gene: TRBV28; clone size: -; CDR3 DNA: TGTGCCAGCAGTTTAGGTATTGTCGAAGCTTTCTTT; CDR3 protein: CASSLGIVEAFF
D gene: -; J gene: TRBJ1-1; V gene: TRBV7-2; clone size: -; CDR3 DNA: TGTGCCAGCAGCCTGGGGACTGGCACTGAAGCTTTCTTT; CDR3 protein: CASSLGTGTEAFF
D gene: -; J gene: TRBJ2-2; V gene: TRBV4-3; clone size: -; CDR3 DNA: TGCGCCAGCAGCCAAGATCCGGGGGCGGGGGAGCTGTTTTTT; CDR3 protein: CASSQDPGAGELFF
D gene: -; J gene: TRBJ2-1; V gene: TRBV6-2/TRBV6-3; clone size: -; CDR3 DNA: TGTGCCAGCAGTTCCCCGGGGAGATTTGACAATGAGCAGTTCTTC; CDR3 protein: CASSSPGRFDNEQFF
D gene: -; J gene: TRBJ1-5; V gene: TRBV7-8; clone size: once; CDR3 DNA: TGTGCCAGCAGCTCACGGGCCGTACATCAGCCCCAGCATTTT; CDR3 protein: CASSSRAVHQPQHF
D gene: -; J gene: TRBJ2-2; V gene: TRBV4-3; clone size: -; CDR3 DNA: TGCGCCAGCAGCCCCCGGGATAGCGCGAACACCGGGGAGCTGTTTTTT; CDR3 protein: CASSPRDSANTGELFF
D gene: -; J gene: TRBJ1-4; V gene: TRBV21-1; clone size: -; CDR3 DNA: TGTGCCAGCAGCAAAGCGGCCGACCCCCAGGTCGGAAATGAAAAACTGTTTTTT; CDR3 protein: CASSKAADPQVGNEKLFF
D gene: -; J gene: TRBJ2-7; V gene: TRBV6-5; clone size: -; CDR3 DNA: TGTGCCAGCAGTTACCTATCTAGCGAAGGGAGGGAGCAGTACTTC; CDR3 protein: CASSYLSSEGREQYF
D gene: -; J gene: TRBJ1-1; V gene: TRBV19; clone size: -; CDR3 DNA: TGTGCCAGTAGCCTGGAAACTTTGAACACTGAAGCTTTCTTT; CDR3 protein: CASSLETLNTEAFF
D gene: -; J gene: TRBJ2-3; V gene: TRBV2; clone size: once; CDR3 DNA: TGTGCCAGCAGTGCTTTGCGGGGAAACACAGATACGCAGTATTTT; CDR3 protein: CASSALRGNTDTQYF
D gene: TRBD1; J gene: TRBJ2-7; V gene: TRBV30; clone size: -; CDR3 DNA: TGTGCCTGGAGGGGGACAGGGGCGCGGTTCGAGCAGTACTTC; CDR3 protein: CAWRGTGARFEQYF
D gene: -; J gene: TRBJ1-3; V gene: TRBV5-6; clone size: once; CDR3 DNA: TGTGCCAGCACCCTGGGTGGTCTTGGAAACACCATATATTTT; CDR3 protein: CASTLGGLGNTIYF
D gene: -; J gene: TRBJ2-7; V gene: TRBV27; clone size: -; CDR3 DNA: TGTGCCAGCAGTTCCGGCGAGCTTTGGGGCGAGCAGTACTTC; CDR3 protein: CASSSGELWGEQYF
D gene: -; J gene: TRBJ2-3; V gene: TRBV19; clone size: -; CDR3 DNA: TGTGCCAGTAGTAGGTCGGGAACAACAGATACGCAGTATTTT; CDR3 protein: CASSRSGTTDTQYF
D gene: -; J gene: TRBJ1-4; V gene: TRBV10-3; clone size: -; CDR3 DNA: TGTGCCATCAGTGAGTCCCAGGGAGAGAGTGGAAGACTGTTTTTT; CDR3 protein: CAISESQGESGRLFF
D gene: TRBD2; J gene: TRBJ2-1; V gene: TRBV13; clone size: -; CDR3 DNA: TGTGCCAGCAGCATGTGGACTAGCGGGAGGCTAAATGAGCAGTTCTTC; CDR3 protein: CASSMWTSGRLNEQFF
D gene: -; J gene: TRBJ2-7; V gene: TRBV30; clone size: -; CDR3 DNA: TGTGCCTGGATGGGGGTCTACGAGCAGTACTTC; CDR3 protein: CAWMGVYEQYF
D gene: -; J gene: TRBJ2-5; V gene: TRBV9; clone size: -; CDR3 DNA: TGTGCCAGCAGCGTAGGCACTAGAACAGAGACCCAGTACTTC; CDR3 protein: CASSVGTRTETQYF
D gene: TRBD2; J gene: TRBJ2-1; V gene: TRBV24-1; clone size: -; CDR3 DNA: TGTGCCACCAGTGATTTGAGGGAGGGTGGGGGTAATGAGCAGTTCTTC; CDR3 protein: CATSDLREGGGNEQFF
D gene: -; J gene: TRBJ1-5; V gene: TRBV28; clone size: -; CDR3 DNA: TGTGCCAGCAAGCAAGGGATTAATCAGCCCCAGCATTTT; CDR3 protein: CASKQGINQPQHF
D gene: TRBD1; J gene: TRBJ1-6; V gene: TRBV7-2; clone size: -; CDR3 DNA: TGTGCCAGCAGCTTAGCGGTCAGGGGGTATTCACCCCTCCACTTT; CDR3 protein: CASSLAVRGYSPLHF
D gene: -; J gene: TRBJ2-7; V gene: TRBV9; clone size: -; CDR3 DNA: TGTGCCAGCAGCGTAGGGGTGGGAATACCCTACGAGCAGTACTTC; CDR3 protein: CASSVGVGIPYEQYF
D gene: TRBD2; J gene: TRBJ2-7; V gene: TRBV27; clone size: -; CDR3 DNA: TGTGCCAGCAGTTTATCACTAGCGGGATCCTACGAGCAGTACTTC; CDR3 protein: CASSLSLAGSYEQYF
D gene: TRBD2; J gene: TRBJ2-1; V gene: TRBV18; clone size: once; CDR3 DNA: TGTGCCAGCTCACCCTTCTCCCGACTAGCTGACAGCTCCTACAATGAGCAGTTCTTC; CDR3 protein: CASSPFSRLADSSYNEQFF
D gene: TRBD2; J gene: TRBJ2-5; V gene: TRBV5-6; clone size: -; CDR3 DNA: TGTGCCAGCAGCTTTTTCCTGGGGACTAGCGGGGAAGAGGCCCAGTACTTC; CDR3 protein: CASSFFLGTSGEEAQYF
D gene: TRBD1; J gene: TRBJ2-5; V gene: TRBV6-2/TRBV6-3; clone size: -; CDR3 DNA: TGTGCCAGCAGCTCCCCACCGTACAGGGGGTTAGGAGAGACCCAGTACTTC; CDR3 protein: CASSSPPYRGLGETQYF
D gene: TRBD1; J gene: TRBJ2-3; V gene: TRBV19; clone size: -; CDR3 DNA: TGTGCCAGTAGCAGACAGGGGGCGGGCACAGATACGCAGTATTTT; CDR3 protein: CASSRQGAGTDTQYF
D gene: -; J gene: TRBJ1-1; V gene: TRBV28; clone size: -; CDR3 DNA: TGTGCCAGCAGTTTACACAGTACGGGGGTCCCTGAAGCTTTCTTT; CDR3 protein: CASSLHSTGVPEAFF
D gene: -; J gene: TRBJ1-6; V gene: TRBV2; clone size: -; CDR3 DNA: TGTGCCAGCCTCGGGACTCTCGATTCACCCCTCCACTTT; CDR3 protein: CASLGTLDSPLHF
D gene: TRBD1; J gene: TRBJ2-5; V gene: TRBV2; clone size: -; CDR3 DNA: TGTGCCAGCAGAGGGGGACAGGGGGTGCAGACCCAGTACTTC; CDR3 protein: CASRGGQGVQTQYF
D gene: TRBD2; J gene: TRBJ2-3; V gene: TRBV28; clone size: -; CDR3 DNA: TGTGCCAGCAGTTTTCTAGCGGGAGTGACAGATACGCAGTATTTT; CDR3 protein: CASSFLAGVTDTQYF